This TCR beta chain was recovered during a study of blood T cell repertoires in COVID-19. Study overall: The origin of the acute and convalescent COVID-19 samples was the United States, Italy and Spain. T cells, B-cell-depleted T cells, or PBMCs supplied cDNA or gDNA.

Methods used by the authors: The assay estimated nucleated cells by amplifying reference gene primers. Method: immunoSEQ multiplex PCR; TCRdb's copy keeps in-frame clones and lacks some. From that table come the V and J calls and clone size; the DNA was used to work out D and trimming. This sample has 80,000 or so clones, with 75% to 90% found just once. J lost 2 bases, V lost 3 bases, and 6 bases had no gene match. The CDR3 consists of 15 residues. CDR1 is MNHNS and CDR2 is SASEGT in the germline V gene. What was sequenced was peripheral blood. The chain links TRBV6-1 to TRBJ2-7; 8 bases line up with TRBD1. This clonotype was obtained from a woman in her 70s with acute or convalescent COVID-19. Here the CDR3 DNA reads TGTGCCAGCAGTGAGTGGACAGGGATGACCTACGAGCAGTACTTC. Residues: CASSEWTGMTYEQYF.